The 26 T cell receptor beta chains below were found in one sample sequenced in a study of T cell responses to AZD1222 COVID-19 vaccine. Repertoires were generated with immunoSEQ multiplex PCR, while TCRdb's copy carries only in-frame clones and drops some. Of roughly 130,000 clones listed, over 90% are singletons. The sample in question was peripheral blood, obtained on day 0 of AZD1222 vaccination. Receptors originate from an adult in good health.

This clone appeared once. The J gene is TRBJ2-3, the V gene TRBV19, with 10 bases aligning to TRBD1. The CDR3 length is 14 residues. J gave up 6 bases and V 5 bases, and 5 bases lay outside the gene matches. Germline lookup yields CDR1 LNHDA and CDR2 SQIVND (reference sequence). The CDR3 sequence: CASSDRGRGDTQYF. CDR3 DNA sequence: TGTGCCAGTAGTGACAGGGGGCGTGGGGATACGCAGTATTTT.

This chain connects TRBV6-5 to TRBJ1-2; D gene ambiguous. Germline CDR1 MNHEY, CDR2 SVGAGI. The CDR3 loop spans 13 amino acids. The V gene lost 0 bases and the J gene lost 3 bases, with 5 bases spanning the gap. In nucleotides, the CDR3 is TGTGCCAGCAGTTACTCGACGTACTATGGCTACACCTTC. This codes for CASSYSTYYGYTF.

The count of this clone is one. J is TRBJ1-2 and V is TRBV6-5, with D unclear. The germline V and J ends were trimmed by 0 bases and 5 bases, with 13 bases remaining between them. Germline values: CDR1 MNHEY, CDR2 SVGAGI. The CDR3 extends over 15 amino acids. The chain's CDR3 is CASSYSRLTYYGYTF. CDR3 nucleotide sequence: TGTGCCAGCAGTTACTCGAGGCTCACTTATTATGGCTACACCTTC.

The gene calls are TRBV7-6 and TRBJ2-3, with 12 bases lining up with TRBD2. Germline V CDR1 and CDR2: SGHVS, FNYEAQ. This CDR3 region has 18 residues. The V gene end was trimmed by 7 bases and the J gene end by 3 bases; junction bases not matched to a gene: 14. CDR3 in DNA: TGTGCCAGCACCCAGAGGGCTAGCGGGAGGGCCGATACAGATACGCAGTATTTT. It is translated as CASTQRASGRADTDTQYF.

V gene TRBV5-1 combines with J gene TRBJ2-7, with D possibly matching TRBD1 (6 bases). The CDR3 is 13 residues long. CDR1 is SGHRS and CDR2 is YFSETQ in the germline V gene. V was trimmed by 4 bases and J by 2 bases, leaving 10 bases between them. In nucleotides, the CDR3 is TGCGCCAGCAGCGTGGGACAAACCTACGAGCAGTACTTC. The encoded protein is CASSVGQTYEQYF. Based on the CDR3 plus reference TRBV5-1 and TRBJ2-7, the full variable domain is KAGVTQTPRYLIKTRGQQVTLSCSPISGHRSVSWYQQTPGQGLQFLFEYFSETQRNKGNFPGRFSGRQFSNSRSEMNVSTLELGDSALYLCASSVGQTYEQYFGPGTRLTVT.

This sequence joins TRBV18 and TRBJ1-1; D remains unclear. The CDR3 runs to 14 residues. Germline V gene data show CDR1 as KGHSH and CDR2 as LQKENI. The ends were cut back, 4 bases at V and 1 base at J, with 10 bases in the middle. Here the CDR3 reads CASSRDGGNTEAFF. The DNA of the CDR3 is TGTGCCAGCTCACGAGACGGTGGGAACACTGAAGCTTTCTTT.

The chain couples TRBV6-1 to TRBJ2-4, with 9 positions matching TRBD1. There are 15 residues in the CDR3. V shed 1 base and J 8 bases; nucleotides not matched to a gene: 6. CDR1 and CDR2 (germline): MNHNS, SASEGT. The CDR3 nucleotides read TGTGCCAGCAGTGAAGGGGAACAGGGGGCAGACATTCAGTACTTC. As protein: CASSEGEQGADIQYF.

The V and J genes are TRBV3-1 (or the pseudogene TRBV3-2) and TRBJ1-1, with 10 bases aligning to TRBD1. Germline CDR1 reads LGHDT; CDR2 reads YNNKEL (reference sequence). V was pared by 3 bases and J by 5 bases, with 3 bases of the junction left unmatched. CDR3 length: 14 amino acids. CDR3 protein: CASSQTGGWTEAFF. The CDR3 nucleotides are TGTGCCAGCAGCCAGACAGGGGGCTGGACTGAAGCTTTCTTT.

CDR3 in DNA: TGTGCCAGCAGCTCTAGCGTCTTAGGCGAGCAGTACTTC. Encoded protein: CASSSSVLGEQYF. This sequence joins TRBV7-2 and TRBJ2-7; weak D call: TRBD2 (6 bases). CDR1 is SGHTA, CDR2 FQGNSA, per germline. CDR3 size: 13 residues. Trimming removed 4 bases at V and 6 bases at J, with 13 bases between.

The chain couples TRBV24-1 to TRBJ1-5, with no clear D. V was cut by 4 bases and J by 2 bases, with 5 bases left in between. This CDR3 is built from 13 residues. Germline loops: CDR1 KGHDR, CDR2 SFDVKD. The CDR3 reads CATSEQGNQPQHF. CDR3 nucleotide sequence: TGTGCCACCAGTGAGCAGGGCAATCAGCCCCAGCATTTT.

In its sample, this clone was seen once. CDR3 DNA: TGTGCCAGCAGCCAAACAGGACAGGGGTCCGATACGCAGTATTTT. Residues: CASSQTGQGSDTQYF. The chain has TRBV14 and TRBJ2-3, with 9 bases aligning to TRBD1. This CDR3 is 15 amino acids long. Per germline, CDR1 SGHDN and CDR2 FVKESK. J lost 6 bases, V lost 2 bases, and 6 bases had no gene match.

The chain recombines TRBV5-4 with TRBJ2-7; TRBD2 agrees at 9 bases. In germline, CDR1 is SGHNT, CDR2 YYREEE (reference sequence). The ends lost 4 bases at V and 4 bases at J; junction bases unmatched: 6. The CDR3 spans 14 residues. The CDR3 region is CASSRDSGRYEQYF. Written as DNA, the CDR3 is TGTGCCAGCAGCAGGGACAGCGGGAGGTACGAGCAGTACTTC.

The chain carries TRBV30 and TRBJ1-1; D is perhaps TRBD1 (6 bases). Per the germline V gene, CDR1 is GTSNPN and CDR2 is SVGIG (reference sequence). This CDR3 is built from 13 residues. Trimming took off 4 bases at V and 5 bases at J, with 14 bases between the two ends. CDR3 sequence reads: CAWTRDQGTEAFF. CDR3 coding DNA: TGTGCCTGGACCCGGGACCAGGGGACTGAAGCTTTCTTT.

The chain carries TRBV10-3 and TRBJ1-5; D gene unclear. The CDR3 runs to 13 residues. The V end was cut by 2 bases, the J end by 4 bases, with 6 bases between. Per germline, CDR1 ENHRY and CDR2 SYGVKD. The CDR3 region is CAISERGNQPQHF. The CDR3 nucleotides read TGTGCCATCAGTGAGCGGGGTAATCAGCCCCAGCATTTT.

This chain connects TRBV18 to TRBJ1-2; 9 nucleotides line up with TRBD1. The CDR3 runs 13 residues. The germline CDR1 and CDR2 sequences are KGHSH and LQKENI. The ends lost 8 bases at V and 5 bases at J; junction bases unmatched: 6. In nucleotides, the CDR3 is TGTGCCAGCGCCCAACAGGGGGCATATGGCTACACCTTC. It yields the protein CASAQQGAYGYTF.

This chain links TRBV5-1 with TRBJ1-4; 10 positions match TRBD1. This CDR3 has 16 amino acids. The J segment lost 4 bases and the V segment lost 2 bases, leaving 5 bases of the junction unmatched. CDR1 and CDR2 (germline): SGHRS, YFSETQ. Written as DNA, the CDR3 is TGCGCCAGCAGCTTCGGACAGGGGGTCAATAATGAAAAACTGTTTTTT. Residues: CASSFGQGVNNEKLFF.

This chain joins TRBV5-1 and TRBJ1-6, with TRBD1 as a possible D gene (6 bases). Trimming pared 2 bases from V and 6 bases from J, leaving 9 bases between. CDR1 and CDR2 (germline): SGHRS, YFSETQ. There are 14 residues in the CDR3. The CDR3 sequence: CASSLTGINSPLHF. The DNA for the CDR3 is TGCGCCAGCAGCTTAACAGGGATTAATTCACCCCTCCACTTT.

The rearrangement joins TRBV28 to TRBJ1-4, with TRBD1 matching over 8 bases. This CDR3 is built from 14 residues. CDR1 and CDR2 (germline): MDHEN, SYDVKM. V was pared by 3 bases and J by 9 bases, with 6 bases of the junction left unmatched. CDR3 in DNA: TGTGCCAGCAGTTTCTATACAGGGGGGAAAAAACTGTTTTTT. Translating it yields CASSFYTGGKKLFF.

The rearrangement joins TRBV5-1 to TRBJ2-5; D is undetermined. The length of the CDR3 is 13 residues. Trimming took off 3 bases at V and 5 bases at J, with 11 bases between the two ends. In germline, CDR1 is SGHRS, CDR2 YFSETQ. CDR3 nucleotides: TGCGCCAGCAGCTCGAACGCAAAGGAGACCCAGTACTTC. It encodes CASSSNAKETQYF. Using reference TRBV5-1 and TRBJ2-5 for the parts outside the CDR3, the full variable domain is KAGVTQTPRYLIKTRGQQVTLSCSPISGHRSVSWYQQTPGQGLQFLFEYFSETQRNKGNFPGRFSGRQFSNSRSEMNVSTLELGDSALYLCASSSNAKETQYFGPGTRLLVL.

The V gene is TRBV12-5, the J gene TRBJ2-7; 10 bases are a match to TRBD2. Unmatched junction bases numbered 9, after V lost 6 bases and J lost 4 bases. The length of the CDR3 is 15 residues. The germline gives CDR1 LGHNT, CDR2 FRNRAP. The CDR3 nucleotides are TGTGCTAGTGGGCTAATAGCGGGAGGAACGTACGAGCAGTACTTC. It translates to CASGLIAGGTYEQYF.

Comment on this clone: Other DNA sequences within the sample encode an identical CDR3. The CDR3 is CASTRGSGSTDTQYF. Here the CDR3 DNA reads TGTGCCAGTACCCGCGGGAGCGGGAGCACAGATACGCAGTATTTT. The chain joins TRBV19 to TRBJ2-3; 7 bases line up with TRBD2. Germline CDR1 LNHDA, CDR2 SQIVND (reference sequence). This CDR3 region has 15 residues. Trimming cost V 7 bases and J 0 bases; bases outside gene matches: 7.

This rearrangement joins TRBV27 to TRBJ2-5; D not certain. The CDR3 contains 14 residues. Germline values: CDR1 MNHEY, CDR2 SMNVEV (reference sequence). V was cut by 1 base and J by 4 bases, with 10 bases left in between. The DNA for the CDR3 is TGTGCCAGCAGTTTATTGCCACGCGGAGAGACCCAGTACTTC. It translates to CASSLLPRGETQYF.

The chain joins TRBV24-1 to TRBJ2-3; no clear D. Per germline, CDR1 KGHDR and CDR2 SFDVKD. Trimming stripped 5 bases from V and 2 bases from J, with 4 bases between. This CDR3 contains 12 residues. CDR3 residues: CATSGYTDTQYF. CDR3 bases: TGTGCCACCAGTGGTTACACAGATACGCAGTATTTT.

The chain couples TRBV11-2 to TRBJ1-5; D uncertain. The V gene lost 3 bases and the J gene lost 0 bases, with 9 bases spanning the gap. The germline V gene has CDR1 SGHAT and CDR2 FQNNGV. This CDR3 region has 15 residues. This CDR3 is CASSLQPNSNQPQHF. In nucleotides, the CDR3 is TGTGCCAGCAGCTTGCAGCCTAATAGCAATCAGCCCCAGCATTTT.

This sequence joins TRBV30 and TRBJ1-1; the D is unclear. V shed 0 bases and J shed 8 bases, with 7 bases lying between them. CDR3 size: 11 residues. Germline lookup yields CDR1 GTSNPN and CDR2 SVGIG (reference sequence). The CDR3 loop is CAWSVLAEAFF. For the CDR3, the DNA is TGTGCCTGGAGTGTATTAGCAGAAGCTTTCTTT.

The chain joins TRBV19 to TRBJ1-4, with 9 positions matching TRBD1. Germline values: CDR1 LNHDA, CDR2 SQIVND (reference sequence). V shed 11 bases, J shed 8 bases, and the junction held 9 bases outside the gene matches. The CDR3 is made up of 13 amino acids. DNA for the CDR3: TGTGCCTCACAGGGGGCGACATTAGAAAAACTGTTTTTT. The encoded protein is CASQGATLEKLFF. Using reference TRBV19 and TRBJ1-4 for the parts outside the CDR3, the full variable domain is DGGITQSPKYLFRKEGQNVTLSCEQNLNHDAMYWYRQDPGQGLRLIYYSQIVNDFQKGDIAEGYSVSREKKESFPLTVTSAQKNPTAFYLCASQGATLEKLFFGSGTQLSVL.